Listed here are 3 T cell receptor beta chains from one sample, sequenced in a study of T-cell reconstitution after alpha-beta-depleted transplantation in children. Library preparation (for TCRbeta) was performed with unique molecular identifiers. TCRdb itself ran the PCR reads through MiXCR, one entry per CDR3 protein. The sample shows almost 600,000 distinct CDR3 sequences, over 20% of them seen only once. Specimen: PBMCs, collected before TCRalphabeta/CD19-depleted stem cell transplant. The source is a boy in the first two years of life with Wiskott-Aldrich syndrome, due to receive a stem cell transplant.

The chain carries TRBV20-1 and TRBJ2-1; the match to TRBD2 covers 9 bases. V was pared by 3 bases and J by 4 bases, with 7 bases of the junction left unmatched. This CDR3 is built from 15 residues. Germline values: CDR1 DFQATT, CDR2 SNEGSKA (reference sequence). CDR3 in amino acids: CSASPTSGRYNEQFF. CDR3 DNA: TGCAGTGCTAGCCCGACTAGCGGCCGATACAATGAGCAGTTCTTC.

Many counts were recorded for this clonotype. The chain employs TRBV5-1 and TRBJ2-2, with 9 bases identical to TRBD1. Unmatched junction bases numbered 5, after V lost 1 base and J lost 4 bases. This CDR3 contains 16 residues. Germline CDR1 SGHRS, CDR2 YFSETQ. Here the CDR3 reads CASSLLTGGRTGELFF. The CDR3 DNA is TGCGCCAGCAGCTTGCTGACAGGGGGACGCACCGGGGAGCTGTTTTTT.

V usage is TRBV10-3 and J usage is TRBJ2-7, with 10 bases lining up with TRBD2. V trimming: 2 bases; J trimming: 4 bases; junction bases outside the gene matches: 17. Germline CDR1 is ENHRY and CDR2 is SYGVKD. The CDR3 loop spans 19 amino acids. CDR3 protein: CAISENSKVWGLALYEQYF. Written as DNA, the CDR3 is TGTGCCATCAGTGAGAACAGCAAAGTTTGGGGACTAGCGCTTTACGAGCAGTACTTC.